Listed here are 4 T cell receptor beta chains from one sample, sequenced in a study of T cell changes during pregnancy in multiple sclerosis. Clones were read by immunoSEQ multiplex PCR, and TCRdb kept only the in-frame ones, dropping some. The table includes some 29,000 clones, 80% to 90% detected once. The sequences come from CD8+ T cells from peripheral blood mononuclear cells, collected before pregnancy. The receptors shown here come from a female donor with multiple sclerosis, enrolled in a pregnancy study.

V is TRBV11-2 and J is TRBJ2-1; tentatively, D is TRBD2 (5 bases). This CDR3 region has 17 residues. Germline CDR1 is SGHAT and CDR2 is FQNNGV. The V and J ends lost 6 bases and 1 base respectively, with 19 bases between them. CDR3 nucleotides: TGTGCCAGCAGGCTGAAGTGGGGAGATTGGTCCTACAATGAGCAGTTCTTC. This gives the protein CASRLKWGDWSYNEQFF.

This sequence joins TRBV7-8 and TRBJ2-1, with D perhaps matching TRBD2 (6 bases). Looked up from germline, CDR1 is SGHVS and CDR2 is FQNEAQ. Trimming removed 5 bases from V and 0 bases from J, with 11 bases in between. The CDR3 has 15 residues. CDR3 bases: TGTGCCAGCAGCACCTCGGGAGACTCCTACAATGAGCAGTTCTTC. It codes for CASSTSGDSYNEQFF.

This sequence joins TRBV7-3 and TRBJ1-6; unclear D gene. Per the germline V gene, CDR1 is SGHTA and CDR2 is FQGTGA. CDR3 length: 15 residues. Deletions cut 2 bases from V and 7 bases from J, with 12 bases between. The CDR3 bases are TGTGCCAGCAGCTTAGTCCCCGGTTCCAATTCACCCCTCCACTTT. Translated: CASSLVPGSNSPLHF. Combining the CDR3 with reference TRBV7-3 and TRBJ1-6 gives the whole variable domain GAGVSQTPSNKVTEKGKYVELRCDPISGHTALYWYRQSLGQGPEFLIYFQGTGAADDSGLPNDRFFAVRPEGSVSTLKIQRTERGDSAVYLCASSLVPGSNSPLHFGNGTRLTVT.

The rearrangement uses TRBV27 and TRBJ2-7; possibly TRBD1 for D (5 bases). Germline CDR1 MNHEY, CDR2 SMNVEV (reference sequence). There are 11 residues in the CDR3. Trimming took 6 bases from V and 7 from J, leaving 10 bases between them. The CDR3 DNA follows: TGTGCCAGCAGCCTAGGGGTGGAGCAGTACTTC. Its protein product is CASSLGVEQYF.